One and the same sample provided the 4 T cell receptor beta chains below, sequenced in a study of blood T cell repertoires in COVID-19. Assay used: immunoSEQ multiplex PCR; TCRdb lists only in-frame clones, some missing. The table has approximately 210,000 clones, 65% to 90% seen once. Sequencing was carried out using peripheral blood. The source is a man in his fifties or sixties with COVID-19, enrolled during active disease.

The J gene is TRBJ2-5, the V gene TRBV5-1; 9 nucleotides agree with TRBD1. After removal of 4 bases from V and 5 bases from J, the junction contained 6 bases not matched to a gene. The germline V gene has CDR1 SGHRS and CDR2 YFSETQ. The CDR3 has 14 residues. Here the CDR3 DNA reads TGCGCCAGCAGCATCGGACAGGGGCGCGAGACCCAGTACTTC. This codes for CASSIGQGRETQYF.

This rearrangement joins TRBV6-6 to TRBJ2-7; 8 bases are a match to TRBD2. In germline, CDR1 is MNHNY, CDR2 SVGAGI (reference sequence). The CDR3 length is 14 residues. The trim removed 5 bases at V and 3 bases at J, leaving 6 bases unmatched. The CDR3 DNA follows: TGTGCCAGCAGTCGGACTAGCCCTATCTACGAGCAGTACTTC. Its translation is CASSRTSPIYEQYF.

This rearrangement joins TRBV5-1 to TRBJ1-6; possibly TRBD1 for D (5 bases). Germline CDR1 and CDR2: SGHRS and YFSETQ. V shed 1 base and J shed 10 bases, with 15 bases lying between them. The CDR3 has 15 amino acids. CDR3 sequence (DNA): TGCGCCAGCAGCTTGAGGTGGGGGGGTGGATCACCCCTCCACTTT. This translates into CASSLRWGGGSPLHF.

This clone was seen a few times. The chain links TRBV6-2 or TRBV6-3 to TRBJ1-2; 9 positions agree with TRBD1. V lost 5 bases, J lost 4 bases, and 8 bases stayed unmatched. From germline, CDR1 is MNHEY and CDR2 SVGEGT. This CDR3 contains 15 residues. The CDR3 region is CASSTPGQGGYGYTF. As DNA, the CDR3 is TGTGCCAGCAGTACACCGGGACAGGGAGGCTATGGCTACACCTTC.